This is a list of T cell receptor beta chains from one sample in a study of cytomegalovirus exposure and HLA in healthy donors. Only in-frame clones appear in the TCRdb table, and some are missing; sequencing was by immunoSEQ multiplex PCR. This table has fewer than 55,000 clones, 92% appearing once. Source material: PBMCs. These receptors all stem from a man aged 18 to 29 in good health and CMV-seronegative. Both conserved end residues are part of each CDR3.

V: TRBV9
CDR3: CASSVGGKWGTGIQTQYF

V: TRBV5-1
CDR3: CASSRKIVAGDGYEQYF

V: TRBV6-4
CDR3: CASSDSGGLNTEAFF

V: TRBV27
CDR3: CANSFSYAGVTGHNTIQETQYF

V: TRBV5-4
CDR3: CASSTGTGSGEQYF

V: TRBV11-2
CDR3: CASSTHDGRDNEQFF

V: TRBV5-1
CDR3: CASSLDTGFGYTF

V: TRBV6-5
CDR3: CASRAASHPGELFF

V: TRBV18
CDR3: CASSQRQGAFEQYF

V: TRBV29-1
CDR3: CSVGKVKVADIYGYTF

V: TRBV5-4
CDR3: CASSFYGRGDSYEQYF

V: TRBV19
CDR3: CASRGNQETQYF

V: TRBV11-3
CDR3: CASSLAAGVDNEQFF

V: TRBV19
CDR3: CASRPSRQGNTGELFF

V: TRBV29-1
CDR3: CSVEGPGRTDTQYF

V: TRBV28
CDR3: CASSLPVISTEAFF

V: TRBV5-1
CDR3: CASSMRLAGASTDTQYF

V: TRBV18
CDR3: CASSPQRGPQHF

V: TRBV7-8
CDR3: CASSLVQGVSGNTIYF

V: TRBV15
CDR3: CATSRLQRARGSAEQFF

V: TRBV7-9
CDR3: CASSLIGQGATNEKLFF

V: TRBV7-2
CDR3: CASSLGGGQETQYF

V: TRBV7-2
CDR3: CASSLTGSNQPQHF

V: TRBV9
CDR3: CASSETGGKVGYTF

V: TRBV19
CDR3: CASRNLAGNNEQFF

V: TRBV7-9
CDR3: CASSLEVSSVHEQFF

V: TRBV10-1
CDR3: CASSTGDGEQYF

V: TRBV28
CDR3: CASSETSGGTDTQYF

V: TRBV7-2
CDR3: CASSLVGTGKKGLGYTF

V: TRBV18
CDR3: CASSHGASGRAGEQYF

V: TRBV6-6
CDR3: CASSLGSGEQFF

V: TRBV7-9
CDR3: CASSLDGTTNGYTF

V: TRBV5-4
CDR3: CASSLQGHGVWNEKLFF

V: TRBV6-1
CDR3: CASRRQPSSGNTIYF

V: TRBV30
CDR3: CAWKLLQGDYGYTF

V: TRBV5-1
CDR3: CASSLGLLSGQGRETQYF

V: TRBV5-4
CDR3: CASSQGIAVREPNEKLFF

V: TRBV6-1
CDR3: CASSSGQAGYGYTF

V: TRBV19
CDR3: CASSIGDGYTEAFF

V: TRBV5-4
CDR3: CASSLTGGGGQMETQYF

V: TRBV7-8
CDR3: CASSSLSGVSYNEQFF

V: TRBV9
CDR3: CASSAMGSGSSYEQYF

V: TRBV7-2
CDR3: CASSLGYGVGTDTQYF

V: TRBV28
CDR3: CASSSITYEQYF

V: TRBV4-1
CDR3: CASSQDVAQLAFF

V: TRBV6-5
CDR3: CASSEKGDVYEQYF